Listed below are T cell receptor beta chains from one sample, sequenced in a study of T-cell memory formation after mild COVID-19. TCRdb itself ran the 5' RACE reads through MiXCR, one entry per CDR3 protein. The sample includes fewer than 550,000 distinct CDR3 sequences, 20% of them seen just once. Specimen: PBMCs or a T cell subset sorted from them (not recorded which). Receptors originate from an adult woman who had mild COVID-19 (a few samples of this study predate the infection). Cell type and time point are not known. CDR3s include the opening cysteine and the closing phenylalanine or tryptophan. D genes are given only for firm matches. Rows give clone size only sometimes, using once, few, many, or a class for an expanded clone.

J gene	D gene	clone size	V gene	CDR3 DNA	CDR3 protein
TRBJ2-1	.	.	TRBV2	TGTGCCAGCAGTGAGGGGAGAGGAGCTCAGTTCTTC	CASSEGRGAQFF
TRBJ2-5	.	few	TRBV7-6	TGTGCCAGCAGCTCCTTTCCGGGAACCCAAGAGACCCAGTACTTC	CASSSFPGTQETQYF
TRBJ1-5	TRBD1	many	TRBV5-5	TGTGCCAGCAGCTTTTCAGGGGGACAGCCCCAGCATTTT	CASSFSGGQPQHF
TRBJ2-7	TRBD2	.	TRBV28	TGTGCCATCCGAAGACTAGCGGGAGTTTGGCAGTACTTC	CAIRRLAGVWQYF
TRBJ1-5	TRBD1	few	TRBV6-6	TGTGCCAGCAGAAAATCCCAGGGGGGAAGCAATCAGCCCCAGCATTTT	CASRKSQGGSNQPQHF
TRBJ1-2	TRBD1	.	TRBV27	TGTGCCAGCAGTTCTCGGACAGGGGGCGCTGGCTACACCTTC	CASSSRTGGAGYTF
TRBJ2-7	TRBD1	few	TRBV2	TGTGCCAGCAGTGTCGACAGGGGGCTCTACGAGCAGTACTTC	CASSVDRGLYEQYF
TRBJ2-7	.	once	TRBV4-3	TGCGCCAGCAGCCAAGATCCGTCCAGGGCGATTACCTACGAGCAGTACTTC	CASSQDPSRAITYEQYF
TRBJ2-6	.	.	TRBV14	TGTGCCAGCGGTAACTCTGGGGCCAACGTCCTGACTTTC	CASGNSGANVLTF
TRBJ2-5	TRBD2	few	TRBV5-1	TGCGCCAGCAGCTTGGAACCTAGCGGGGGCCCCTCAGAGACCCAGTACTTC	CASSLEPSGGPSETQYF
TRBJ2-7	.	few	TRBV5-1	TGCGCCAGCAGCTTAGGCCGCTTTAACTCCTACGAGCAGTACTTC	CASSLGRFNSYEQYF
TRBJ2-5	.	few	TRBV11-2	TGTGCCAGCAGCCCCGCTAGCAGGGTAGGGGAGACCCAGTACTTC	CASSPASRVGETQYF
TRBJ2-2	.	few	TRBV6-2/TRBV6-3	TGTGCCAGCAGTTACTCCGGGCACAGCACCGGGGAGCTGTTTTTT	CASSYSGHSTGELFF
TRBJ2-2	.	few	TRBV14	TGTGCCAGCAGCCACCAATCCACCGGGGAGCTGTTTTTT	CASSHQSTGELFF
TRBJ1-1	.	.	TRBV25-1	TGTGCCAGCAGTGAATTTGGGGACCCTACTGAAGCTTTCTTT	CASSEFGDPTEAFF
TRBJ1-5	.	few	TRBV11-2	TGTGCCAGCAGCTCGTACAATCAGCCCCAGCATTTT	CASSSYNQPQHF
TRBJ1-1	.	few	TRBV7-7	TGTGCTAGCAGCTTAGGTTTGGAGACTGAAGCTTTCTTT	CASSLGLETEAFF
TRBJ2-5	TRBD2	.	TRBV7-9	TGTGCCAGCACTCACGGGACTAGCGGGCCAATTGAAGAGACCCAGTACTTC	CASTHGTSGPIEETQYF
TRBJ1-2	.	.	TRBV5-1	TGCGCCAGCCGCAGGTTCGACTATGGCTACACCTTC	CASRRFDYGYTF
TRBJ2-7	TRBD2	.	TRBV9	TGTGCCAGCAGCGTAGCTAGCGGGAACACCTACGAGCAGTACTTC	CASSVASGNTYEQYF
TRBJ2-5	TRBD1	.	TRBV12-3/TRBV12-4	TGTGCCAGCAGTTTACTAGAAGGGGGCAACCAGTACTTC	CASSLLEGGNQYF
TRBJ2-6	.	few	TRBV5-1	TGCGCCAGCAGCTATGGGGGCTCTGGGGCCAACGTCCTGACTTTC	CASSYGGSGANVLTF
TRBJ2-7	TRBD1	few	TRBV12-3/TRBV12-4	TGTGCCAGCACTCCGACAGGGCTGGTGGACGAGCAGTACTTC	CASTPTGLVDEQYF
TRBJ2-3	.	.	TRBV5-1	TGCGCCAGCGGGGCTGTCACAGATACGCAGTATTTT	CASGAVTDTQYF
TRBJ2-5	.	.	TRBV5-6	TGTGCCAGCAGCTTGGCCGGCAGACCTGGGCGAGAGACCCAGTACTTC	CASSLAGRPGRETQYF
TRBJ1-2	.	.	TRBV20-1	TGCAGTGCTAGTTATGGGGATGTAGACTATGGCTACACCTTC	CSASYGDVDYGYTF
TRBJ1-1	.	.	TRBV12-3/TRBV12-4	TGTGCCAGCAGTTGGACTCAGGGGAAGAACACTGAAGCTTTCTTT	CASSWTQGKNTEAFF
TRBJ2-1	.	once	TRBV24-1	TGTGCCACCAGTGATTTAACCGGGACGCGCAATGAGCAGTTCTTC	CATSDLTGTRNEQFF
TRBJ1-2	.	few	TRBV4-3	TGCGCCAGCAGCCTATGGGGAACAGGGTTTAATGGCTACACCTTC	CASSLWGTGFNGYTF
TRBJ2-7	.	few	TRBV7-8	TGTGCCAGCAGCTTAGGCCCCCTCCTAGACGAGCAGTACTTC	CASSLGPLLDEQYF
TRBJ1-3	.	.	TRBV6-6	TGTGCCAGCAGTTACTCAGGGACTGCTCCTTCTGGAAACACCATATATTTT	CASSYSGTAPSGNTIYF
TRBJ2-7	TRBD1	.	TRBV5-6	TGTGCCAGCAGCTTATCCGGGACAGACACCTACGAGCAGTACTTC	CASSLSGTDTYEQYF
TRBJ2-3	.	.	TRBV24-1	TGTGCCACCGGTCGTATGGGTACGCAGTATTTT	CATGRMGTQYF
TRBJ2-1	TRBD1	.	TRBV12-3/TRBV12-4	TGTGCCAGCAGACCGGGACAGCTCTACAATGAGCAGTTCTTC	CASRPGQLYNEQFF
TRBJ2-7	TRBD2	few	TRBV5-1	TGCGCCAGCAGCTTGACTAGCGTGACCTACGAGCAGTACTTC	CASSLTSVTYEQYF
TRBJ2-6	.	few	TRBV16	TGTGCCAGCAGCCAAACCTTAGGCACTGGGGCCAACGTCCTGACTTTC	CASSQTLGTGANVLTF
TRBJ2-2	TRBD2	many	TRBV4-1	TGCGCCAGCAGCCGATCTTCTGGACTAGCGGGGGGCCCGAACACCGGGGAGCTGTTTTTT	CASSRSSGLAGGPNTGELFF
TRBJ2-1	.	.	TRBV20-1	TGCAGTGCTCCTCCCGGGAACGACTACAATGAGCAGTTCTTC	CSAPPGNDYNEQFF
TRBJ1-5	TRBD1	few	TRBV3-1	TGTGCCAGCAGCGGACAGGGACGACAGCCCCAGCATTTT	CASSGQGRQPQHF
TRBJ2-3	.	.	TRBV5-4	TGTGCCAGCAGCTTGGTGGGCGGGGGCAGTTTGGGGAGCACAGATACGCAGTATTTT	CASSLVGGGSLGSTDTQYF
TRBJ2-3	TRBD2	.	TRBV5-5	TGTGCCAGCAGCCTACCGACTAGCGGGGTCACAGATACGCAGTATTTT	CASSLPTSGVTDTQYF
TRBJ2-1	TRBD2	few	TRBV7-3	TGTGCCAGCAGCGTGACTAGCGGGACTTCATTCGGTGAGCAGTTCTTC	CASSVTSGTSFGEQFF
TRBJ2-7	TRBD1	medium-sized	TRBV12-3/TRBV12-4	TGTGCCAGCCTTTGGACAGGGGCCTACGAGCAGTACTTC	CASLWTGAYEQYF
TRBJ1-1	TRBD1	.	TRBV11-2	TGTGCCAGCAGCTTAGGGACAGGGGGCTTTGAAGCTTTCTTT	CASSLGTGGFEAFF
TRBJ1-1	TRBD1	few	TRBV5-5	TGTGCCAGCGGCCCGAGACAGGGGGCTACTGAAGCTTTCTTT	CASGPRQGATEAFF